The source of this TCR beta chain is a study of shared clonotypes between healthy human individuals. Across the study: Used for every donor were three CD4 naive, three CD4 memory, two CD8 naive and one CD8 memory plate. General study results and limits: For naive CD4 cells, roughly 4.8% of clonotypes were shared across a handful of donors.

The CDR3 totals 19 residues. Germline V gives CDR1 MNHEY, CDR2 SMNVEV (reference sequence). V shed 5 bases, J shed 6 bases, and the junction held 13 bases outside the gene matches. Measured with immunoSEQ multiplex PCR; TCRdb has only the in-frame clones, and not every one. The table lists about 2,200,000 clones, under 95% of them singletons, with 1.5% to 2% in the top ten. CD8 cells classed as naive were CD45RO-negative and positively selected for CCR7, excluding terminally differentiated effector memory CD45RA+ cells. This clone was detected once. The antigen is not known. The TCR was taken from a man aged 18 to 35 in good health. Some clones in this sample may be carry-over from other donors' samples. The sequencing sample was made of naive CD8+ T cells from PBMCs. The gene calls are TRBV27 and TRBJ2-1, with 16 nucleotides matching TRBD2. The CDR3 nucleotides are TGTGCCAGCAGTCTCACTCCGGGACTAGCGGGAGGGCCTGGCAATGAGCAGTTCTTC. Protein: CASSLTPGLAGGPGNEQFF.